This T cell receptor beta chain was captured by sequencing in a study of blood T cell repertoires in COVID-19. Sequencing was performed with immunoSEQ multiplex PCR; in TCRdb, only in-frame clones are kept and a portion is missing. The sample contains roughly 350,000 clones, 85% of which appear only once. This CDR3 spans 17 amino acids. V lost 0 bases and J lost 1; bases outside the gene matches: 6. Germline V gene sequence: CDR1 LGHDT, CDR2 YNNKEL (reference sequence). The specimen sequenced was peripheral blood. The TCR originated in a woman between 18 and 29 years old with acute or convalescent COVID-19. The chain is built from TRBV3-1 (or the pseudogene TRBV3-2) and TRBJ2-1, with 7 bases lining up with TRBD2. The CDR3 sequence is CASSQEGGDPSYNEQFF. The CDR3 region has the DNA TGTGCCAGCAGCCAAGAGGGAGGGGACCCTTCCTACAATGAGCAGTTCTTC.